A selection of T cell receptor beta chains follows, all from one sample in a study of blood T cell repertoires in COVID-19. Using immunoSEQ multiplex PCR, the repertoire was profiled, and TCRdb retains in-frame clones only, with some absent. The sample has more than 300,000 clones; 85% to 90% are singletons. The sequenced sample consisted of peripheral blood. The source is a woman aged 25 to 39 with COVID-19, enrolled during active disease. Both conserved end residues are part of each CDR3. D genes are given only for firm matches. Clone size is not always given. Where it is, it says once, few, many or a class for expanded clones.

d_gene,j_gene,abundance,v_gene,CDR3nt,CDR3aa
-,TRBJ2-1,-,TRBV11-2,TGTGCCAGCAGCCCAGGGGTAGGGACCCTTCCCTACAATGAGCAGTTCTTC,CASSPGVGTLPYNEQFF
TRBD1,TRBJ1-1,once,TRBV2,TGTGCCAGCAGTGAAATAATGGGACAGGTGAACACTGAAGCTTTCTTT,CASSEIMGQVNTEAFF
-,TRBJ2-3,once,TRBV2,TGTGCCAGCAGTGGCGGCTGGGTGGATACGCAGTATTTT,CASSGGWVDTQYF
-,TRBJ1-5,-,TRBV19,TGTGCCAGTATGGAGGGAAATAGCAATCAGCCCCAGCATTTT,CASMEGNSNQPQHF
-,TRBJ1-1,-,TRBV15,TGTGCCACCAGCAGCCATCGAGGGTCTGGCGCTTTCTTT,CATSSHRGSGAFF
TRBD2,TRBJ2-7,-,TRBV20-1,TGCAGTGCTAGTCCCGGCGGGGGGACCTACGAGCAGTACTTC,CSASPGGGTYEQYF
TRBD2,TRBJ2-1,-,TRBV5-5,TGTGCCAGCAGCCGGGTGCGGGGGGGTATAGATGAGCAGTTCTTC,CASSRVRGGIDEQFF
-,TRBJ1-6,few,TRBV3-1/TRBV3-2,TGTGCCAGCAGCCCAGGCATGGGTACTTCACCCCTCCACTTT,CASSPGMGTSPLHF
-,TRBJ1-6,-,TRBV5-4,TGTGCCAGCAGCTTAGGGGGTTCTTTTTCACCCCTCCACTTT,CASSLGGSFSPLHF
-,TRBJ1-1,-,TRBV6-5,TGTGCCAGCCGAAGACAGAGGAACACTGAAGCTTTCTTT,CASRRQRNTEAFF
-,TRBJ1-1,-,TRBV7-9,TGTGCCAGCAGCTTAGAGTCCAGTGGTACTGAAGCTTTCTTT,CASSLESSGTEAFF
-,TRBJ1-1,-,TRBV18,TGTGCCAGCTCACCACCGCCTGAAGGAGGTGAAGCTTTCTTT,CASSPPPEGGEAFF
TRBD1,TRBJ1-2,-,TRBV28,TGTGCCAGCAGTTACGGACAGGAGCATTATGGCTACACCTTC,CASSYGQEHYGYTF
-,TRBJ1-4,-,TRBV30,TGTGCCTGGAGTGTATCTGTCGGACAGCATACTCCTCCACTGTTTTTT,CAWSVSVGQHTPPLFF
-,TRBJ1-1,-,TRBV27,TGTGCCAGCAGTTTATACCCAGGGGTGGGCACTGAAGCTTTCTTT,CASSLYPGVGTEAFF
TRBD1,TRBJ1-2,-,TRBV27,TGTGCCAGCAGTTTAGGACAGGGGTATGGCTACACCTTC,CASSLGQGYGYTF
-,TRBJ2-1,-,TRBV11-2,TGTGCCAGCAGCTTAGGGCCAGGATCCTACAATGAGCAGTTCTTC,CASSLGPGSYNEQFF